These T cell receptor beta chains were read from a single sample in a study of blood T cell repertoires in COVID-19. TCRdb's table, derived via immunoSEQ multiplex PCR, lists solely in-frame clones and lacks some. The sample lists over 150,000 clones, approximately 91% seen once, with 2% to 3% in the top ten. What was sequenced was peripheral blood. The source of these receptors is a man aged 18 to 30 with acute or convalescent COVID-19. Each CDR3 is given with its conserved first and last residue. The D gene is left open where the match is weak. Clone size is shown for a subset of rows, as once, few, many or a class of expanded clone.

J gene: TRBJ1-1; clone size: NA; D gene: NA; V gene: TRBV30; CDR3 protein: CAWKTQGTEAFF; CDR3 DNA: TGTGCCTGGAAAACACAGGGAACTGAAGCTTTCTTT
J gene: TRBJ2-1; clone size: NA; D gene: TRBD2; V gene: TRBV3-1/TRBV3-2; CDR3 protein: CASSQSGRRGYNEQFF; CDR3 DNA: TGTGCCAGCAGCCAAAGCGGGAGGAGGGGCTACAATGAGCAGTTCTTC
J gene: TRBJ2-2; clone size: NA; D gene: TRBD2; V gene: TRBV5-6; CDR3 protein: CASSFAGTSLTGELFF; CDR3 DNA: TGTGCCAGCAGCTTTGCCGGGACTAGCCTAACCGGGGAGCTGTTTTTT
J gene: TRBJ1-6; clone size: NA; D gene: NA; V gene: TRBV15; CDR3 protein: CATTAGEGSSYNSPLHF; CDR3 DNA: TGTGCCACCACCGCGGGGGAGGGGAGCTCCTATAATTCACCCCTCCACTTT
J gene: TRBJ1-4; clone size: once; D gene: TRBD1; V gene: TRBV6-5; CDR3 protein: CASLRGRDEKLFF; CDR3 DNA: TGTGCCAGCCTAAGGGGGCGCGATGAAAAACTGTTTTTT
J gene: TRBJ2-7; clone size: NA; D gene: NA; V gene: TRBV9; CDR3 protein: CASSPLSGSEQYF; CDR3 DNA: TGTGCCAGCAGCCCCCTCTCGGGGTCCGAGCAGTACTTC
J gene: TRBJ1-1; clone size: NA; D gene: TRBD1; V gene: TRBV11-3; CDR3 protein: CASSLDGTGEAFF; CDR3 DNA: TGTGCCAGCAGCTTAGATGGGACAGGTGAAGCTTTCTTT
J gene: TRBJ2-2; clone size: NA; D gene: NA; V gene: TRBV5-1; CDR3 protein: CASSRLGQLAGELFF; CDR3 DNA: TGCGCCAGCAGCCGGCTCGGACAGTTGGCCGGGGAGCTGTTTTTT
J gene: TRBJ1-1; clone size: NA; D gene: NA; V gene: TRBV19; CDR3 protein: CASSIGHLDTEAFF; CDR3 DNA: TGTGCCAGTAGTATTGGGCACTTGGACACTGAAGCTTTCTTT
J gene: TRBJ2-3; clone size: once; D gene: TRBD2; V gene: TRBV5-1; CDR3 protein: CASRVSGGPDTQYF; CDR3 DNA: TGCGCCAGCAGGGTGAGCGGGGGGCCGGATACGCAGTATTTT
J gene: TRBJ1-1; clone size: once; D gene: NA; V gene: TRBV29-1; CDR3 protein: CSVPPGANTEAFF; CDR3 DNA: TGCAGCGTTCCGCCAGGGGCGAACACTGAAGCTTTCTTT
J gene: TRBJ1-3; clone size: NA; D gene: NA; V gene: TRBV19; CDR3 protein: CASSIFLAESSGNTIYF; CDR3 DNA: TGTGCCAGTAGTATTTTTTTGGCGGAAAGCTCTGGAAACACCATATATTTT
J gene: TRBJ2-3; clone size: NA; D gene: NA; V gene: TRBV7-5; CDR3 protein: CVRSLVWWRDADTQYF; CDR3 DNA: TGTGTCAGAAGCTTAGTCTGGTGGCGGGACGCAGATACGCAGTATTTT
J gene: TRBJ1-6; clone size: once; D gene: TRBD1; V gene: TRBV7-9; CDR3 protein: CASSLEGARGSSYNSPLHF; CDR3 DNA: TGTGCCAGCAGCTTAGAGGGGGCTCGGGGCAGTTCCTATAATTCACCCCTCCACTTT
J gene: TRBJ1-1; clone size: NA; D gene: NA; V gene: TRBV2; CDR3 protein: CASGESMNTEAFF; CDR3 DNA: TGTGCCAGCGGAGAAAGTATGAACACTGAAGCTTTCTTT
J gene: TRBJ2-7; clone size: NA; D gene: NA; V gene: TRBV7-9; CDR3 protein: CASSPSGGNEQYF; CDR3 DNA: TGTGCCAGCAGCCCAAGTGGGGGGAACGAGCAGTACTTC
J gene: TRBJ1-2; clone size: NA; D gene: TRBD1; V gene: TRBV19; CDR3 protein: CASSTSDRDEGYTF; CDR3 DNA: TGTGCCAGTAGCACATCCGACAGGGATGAGGGCTACACCTTC
J gene: TRBJ2-2; clone size: NA; D gene: TRBD2; V gene: TRBV9; CDR3 protein: CASSSGGAGAGELFF; CDR3 DNA: TGTGCCAGCAGCTCGGGGGGAGCGGGGGCCGGGGAGCTGTTTTTT
J gene: TRBJ2-3; clone size: NA; D gene: NA; V gene: TRBV7-9; CDR3 protein: CASIKGRSFITDTQYF; CDR3 DNA: TGTGCCAGCATCAAGGGGCGGTCCTTTATCACAGATACGCAGTATTTT
J gene: TRBJ2-7; clone size: NA; D gene: NA; V gene: TRBV29-1; CDR3 protein: CSVTRSMGAKYEQYF; CDR3 DNA: TGCAGCGTGACGAGATCTATGGGGGCGAAGTACGAGCAGTACTTC
J gene: TRBJ1-1; clone size: once; D gene: NA; V gene: TRBV6-5; CDR3 protein: CASRGDGSNTEAFF; CDR3 DNA: TGTGCCAGCAGGGGAGACGGATCGAACACTGAAGCTTTCTTT
J gene: TRBJ1-2; clone size: NA; D gene: NA; V gene: TRBV5-4; CDR3 protein: CASSLDRVAYGYTF; CDR3 DNA: TGTGCCAGCAGCTTGGACAGGGTAGCCTATGGCTACACCTTC
J gene: TRBJ2-7; clone size: NA; D gene: NA; V gene: TRBV14; CDR3 protein: CASSQAFYYEQYF; CDR3 DNA: TGTGCCAGCAGCCAAGCCTTCTACTACGAGCAGTACTTC
J gene: TRBJ2-2; clone size: NA; D gene: TRBD1; V gene: TRBV19; CDR3 protein: CASSTRTGGFANTGELFF; CDR3 DNA: TGTGCCAGTAGTACGAGGACAGGGGGATTCGCGAACACCGGGGAGCTGTTTTTT
J gene: TRBJ2-2; clone size: NA; D gene: TRBD2; V gene: TRBV11-3; CDR3 protein: CASSFRSGGPPDQKAGELFF; CDR3 DNA: TGTGCCAGCAGCTTTCGGAGCGGGGGACCCCCTGATCAGAAGGCCGGGGAGCTGTTTTTT
J gene: TRBJ2-5; clone size: NA; D gene: NA; V gene: TRBV18; CDR3 protein: CASSPPGGETQYF; CDR3 DNA: TGTGCCAGCTCACCTCCCGGAGGAGAGACCCAGTACTTC
J gene: TRBJ2-3; clone size: NA; D gene: NA; V gene: TRBV24-1; CDR3 protein: CATSDWGTRGTDTQYF; CDR3 DNA: TGTGCCACCAGTGATTGGGGGACTCGGGGTACAGATACGCAGTATTTT
J gene: TRBJ1-5; clone size: NA; D gene: NA; V gene: TRBV18; CDR3 protein: CASSQGWGQSQHF; CDR3 DNA: TGTGCCAGCTCACAGGGATGGGGCCAGTCCCAGCATTTT
J gene: TRBJ2-3; clone size: few; D gene: TRBD2; V gene: TRBV5-1; CDR3 protein: CASCLAGLKRTDTQYF; CDR3 DNA: TGCGCCAGCTGCCTAGCGGGACTGAAGAGGACAGATACGCAGTATTTT
J gene: TRBJ2-5; clone size: NA; D gene: TRBD2; V gene: TRBV14; CDR3 protein: CASSPGPWGGTQYF; CDR3 DNA: TGTGCCAGCAGCCCCGGCCCCTGGGGGGGGACCCAGTACTTC
J gene: TRBJ2-7; clone size: NA; D gene: TRBD2; V gene: TRBV3-1/TRBV3-2; CDR3 protein: CASSPSAGGSYEQYF; CDR3 DNA: TGTGCCAGCAGCCCCTCAGCGGGGGGGTCCTACGAGCAGTACTTC
J gene: TRBJ1-6; clone size: NA; D gene: NA; V gene: TRBV24-1; CDR3 protein: CATSGDTTDSPLHF; CDR3 DNA: TGTGCCACCAGTGGGGACACGACCGACTCACCCCTCCACTTT
J gene: TRBJ2-7; clone size: NA; D gene: TRBD2; V gene: TRBV10-2; CDR3 protein: CASSESGITYEQYF; CDR3 DNA: TGCGCCAGCAGTGAAAGCGGGATCACCTACGAGCAGTACTTC
J gene: TRBJ2-3; clone size: NA; D gene: TRBD1; V gene: TRBV27; CDR3 protein: CASSVDRGNTDTQYF; CDR3 DNA: TGTGCCAGCAGCGTCGACAGGGGGAATACAGATACGCAGTATTTT
J gene: TRBJ2-3; clone size: NA; D gene: TRBD2; V gene: TRBV6-5; CDR3 protein: CASSYLAGGTDTQYF; CDR3 DNA: TGTGCCAGCAGTTACCTAGCGGGGGGTACAGATACGCAGTATTTT
J gene: TRBJ1-2; clone size: once; D gene: NA; V gene: TRBV27; CDR3 protein: CASSLRQGYYGYTF; CDR3 DNA: TGTGCCAGCAGTTTACGTCAGGGTTACTATGGCTACACCTTC
J gene: TRBJ1-3; clone size: NA; D gene: NA; V gene: TRBV6-6; CDR3 protein: CASSLGLPGNTIYF; CDR3 DNA: TGTGCCAGCAGCCTGGGACTGCCTGGAAACACCATATATTTT
J gene: TRBJ1-3; clone size: NA; D gene: TRBD1; V gene: TRBV7-8; CDR3 protein: CASSPDRSGRNTIYF; CDR3 DNA: TGTGCCAGCAGCCCGGACAGGAGTGGCCGAAACACCATATATTTT